This is a list of T cell receptor beta chains from one sample in a study of T cell changes during pregnancy in multiple sclerosis. TCRdb's copy holds only in-frame clones and misses some; the assay was immunoSEQ multiplex PCR. The sample has tens of thousands of clones, 92% seen once. This material consisted of peripheral blood, taken in the second trimester of pregnancy. These receptors originate from a female donor with multiple sclerosis, enrolled in a pregnancy study. Both conserved end residues are part of each CDR3.

j_call	v_call	cdr3_aa
TRBJ1-1	TRBV4-3	CASSQRIHTEAFF
TRBJ2-3	TRBV9	CASSRGQGVSDTQYF
TRBJ2-1	TRBV7-9	CASSFRQGLSYNEQFF
TRBJ2-7	TRBV6-6	CASSGRDSYEQYF
TRBJ2-5	TRBV5-6	CASTWAGESETQYF
TRBJ2-3	TRBV7-2	CASSLNRELTDTQYF
TRBJ1-5	TRBV25-1	CASSESRAGREPQHF
TRBJ1-2	TRBV7-3	CASSLTDSSGYTF
TRBJ2-3	TRBV28	CASSHAVGAAGRTDTQYF
TRBJ2-7	TRBV6-6	CATRREEQYF
TRBJ1-2	TRBV6-6	CASSTYRDISGYTF
TRBJ2-3	TRBV28	CASKRTGPSTDTQYF
TRBJ2-6	TRBV4-1	CASSQDAGSGANVLTF
TRBJ2-7	TRBV7-9	CASSLDGGIKSYEQYF
TRBJ2-3	TRBV7-2	CASSPSTDTQYF
TRBJ2-7	TRBV5-1	CASSFGLADTGDEQYF
TRBJ2-1	TRBV7-8	CASSPTSDLQFF
TRBJ2-3	TRBV7-9	CASSLAGLAGGSGDTQYF
TRBJ1-6	TRBV6-4	CASSELGLTEPYNSPLHF
TRBJ2-1	TRBV13	CASSFSGTGGYNEQFF
TRBJ2-7	TRBV7-8	CASSWGQVGEQYF
TRBJ2-5	TRBV5-8	CASSPFGGGQETQYF
TRBJ2-5	TRBV5-1	CASSLGDRVAETQYF
TRBJ2-3	TRBV5-1	CASSSWGTSGMSADTQYF
TRBJ1-5	TRBV18	CASSPAQGGQPQHF
TRBJ1-4	TRBV29-1	CSVRGTGDEKLFF
TRBJ1-2	TRBV7-6	CASSLSGVHGYTF
TRBJ2-1	TRBV27	CASSLYGDEQFF
TRBJ1-1	TRBV10-3	CATTGMNTEAFF
TRBJ2-7	TRBV28	CASSHLRTGAYEQYF
TRBJ2-2	TRBV6-4	CASSSGSGELFF
TRBJ2-3	TRBV18	CASSSPWTGSGDTQYF
TRBJ1-1	TRBV7-3	CASSLGQGAGTEAFF
TRBJ1-1	TRBV18	CASSSGRGRHYLEAFF
TRBJ2-1	TRBV11-1	CASSFLRSSGRWNEQFF
TRBJ2-5	TRBV7-9	CASSPSLGGSKEETQYF